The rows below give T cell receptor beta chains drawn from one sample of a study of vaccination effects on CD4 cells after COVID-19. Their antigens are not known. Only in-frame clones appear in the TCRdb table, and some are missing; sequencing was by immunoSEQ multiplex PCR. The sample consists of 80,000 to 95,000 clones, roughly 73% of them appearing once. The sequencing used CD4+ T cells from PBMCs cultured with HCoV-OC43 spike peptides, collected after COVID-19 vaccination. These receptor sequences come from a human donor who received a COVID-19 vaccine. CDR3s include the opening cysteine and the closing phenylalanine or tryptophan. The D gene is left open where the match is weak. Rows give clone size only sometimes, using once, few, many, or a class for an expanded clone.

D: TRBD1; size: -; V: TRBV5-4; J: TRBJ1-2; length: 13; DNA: TGTGCCAGCAGCCTGACAGGGACCTATGGCTACACCTTC; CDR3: CASSLTGTYGYTF
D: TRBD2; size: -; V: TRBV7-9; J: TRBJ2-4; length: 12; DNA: TGTGCCAGCAGTGTTAGCGGGGGGGCTCAGTACTTC; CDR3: CASSVSGGAQYF
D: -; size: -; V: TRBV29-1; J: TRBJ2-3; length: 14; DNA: TGCAGCGTTGAAGAGGATCAAGATACAGATACGCAGTATTTT; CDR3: CSVEEDQDTDTQYF
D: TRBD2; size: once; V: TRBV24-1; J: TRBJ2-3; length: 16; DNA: TGTGCCACCAGTGTCCTACTAGCGGGGGGAACAGATACGCAGTATTTT; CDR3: CATSVLLAGGTDTQYF
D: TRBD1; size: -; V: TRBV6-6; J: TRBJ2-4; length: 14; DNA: TGTGCCAGCAGTTCCGGACAGGGGCGAAACATTCAGTACTTC; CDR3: CASSSGQGRNIQYF
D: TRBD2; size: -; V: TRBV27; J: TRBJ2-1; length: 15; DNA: TGTGCCAGCAGCCGGACTAGCGGGGGAGGAAATGAGCAGTTCTTC; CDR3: CASSRTSGGGNEQFF
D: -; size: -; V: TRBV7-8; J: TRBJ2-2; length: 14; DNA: TGTGCCAGCAGCCAATTACAGGGCGCCGGGGAGCTGTTTTTT; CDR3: CASSQLQGAGELFF
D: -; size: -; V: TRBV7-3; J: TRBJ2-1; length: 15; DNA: TGTGCCAGCAGCCTAGCCTCCGGGACTCACAATGAGCAGTTCTTC; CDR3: CASSLASGTHNEQFF
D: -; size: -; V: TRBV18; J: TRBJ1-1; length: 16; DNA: TGTGCCAGCTCACCCCCCTACGGGGTCATGAACACTGAAGCTTTCTTT; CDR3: CASSPPYGVMNTEAFF
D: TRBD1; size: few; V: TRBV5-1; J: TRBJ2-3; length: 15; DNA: TGCGCCAGCAGGCGACAGGGGCCGAGCACAGATACGCAGTATTTT; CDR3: CASRRQGPSTDTQYF
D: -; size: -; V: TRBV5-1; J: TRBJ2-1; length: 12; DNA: TGCGCCAGCAGCCCGTCCCGTCATGAGCAGTTCTTC; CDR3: CASSPSRHEQFF
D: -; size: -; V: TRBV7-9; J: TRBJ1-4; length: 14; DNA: TGTGCCAGCAGCTTAACGGGACAAGATGAAAAACTGTTTTTT; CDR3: CASSLTGQDEKLFF
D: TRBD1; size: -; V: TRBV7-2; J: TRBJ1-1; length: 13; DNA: TGTGCCAGCAGTCGGACAGGGAGCACTGAAGCTTTCTTT; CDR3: CASSRTGSTEAFF